This T cell receptor beta chain originates from a study of shared clonotypes between healthy human individuals. As for the study in general: A few men and a couple of women, aged 18 to 49, were donors. Study-wide findings and caveats: The diversity represented, both genetic and in exposure history, was limited by few donors. On the whole, naive subsets had larger estimated richness than memory subsets had.

The assay used deep level. Here immunoSEQ multiplex PCR was the method, and the copy in TCRdb shows in-frame clones only, minus some. Here the sample spans around 350,000 clones, more than 60% being singletons. Between the trimmed V and J ends, which lost 4 bases and 3 bases, there was a span of 3 bases. The CDR3 totals 11 residues. Germline V lookup: CDR1 MDHEN, CDR2 SYDVKM. Remarks on this clone: What it binds is not known.

The V call is TRBV28, the J call TRBJ1-2; D gene ambiguous. Material for sequencing was memory CD4+ T cells sorted from blood. The subset: CD45RA-negative fraction. The TCR originated in a young man in good health. The CDR3 sequence: CASSSYYGYTF. In DNA, the CDR3 is TGTGCCAGCAGTTCTTACTATGGCTACACCTTC.